This TCR beta chain originates from a study of blood T cells in healthy people across ages. General study points: Bulk PBMC profiling left naive and antigen-experienced comparisons inconclusive. Donor CMV infection status was unknown, possibly confounding age-related changes in expanded clonotypes.

Samples each had at least 5 micrograms of total RNA extracted. Per germline, CDR1 SEHNR and CDR2 FQNEAQ (reference sequence). The length of the CDR3 is 11 residues. The V end was cut by 5 bases, the J end by 6 bases, with 8 bases between. With a J-beta primer mix and a sample-barcoded 5' primer, a second PCR ran roughly 7 to 11 cycles. Each cDNA molecule, via a template-switch adaptor with 12 random nucleotides, was tagged. One entry per CDR3 protein results from TCRdb running MiXCR on the 5' RACE reads. This table has around 710,000 distinct CDR3 sequences, about 42% appearing once. As for this clonotype: Its antigen is unknown.

Material: blood. The chain recombines TRBV7-9 with TRBJ2-7; no reliable D call. This TCR came from a woman aged 60-75 years in good health. CDR3 DNA sequence: TGTGCCAGCAGCGTAAAGGTCGAGCAGTACTTC. This translates into CASSVKVEQYF.